This T cell receptor (gamma chain) was captured in a study of intestinal T cells in coeliac disease (TCRdb year 2020). As for the study more broadly: In the TRG cohort, the mean age of coeliac patients was 15 to 16 years compared with less than 55 years for controls, so the coeliac patients were much younger than the controls. The TCR-delta (TRD) cohort included duodenal biopsies from around eleven coeliac disease patients and around eleven non-coeliac controls. A second, larger TCR-gamma (TRG) cohort included duodenal biopsies from about 35 coeliac disease patients and 21 non-coeliac controls.

The CDR3 runs 15 amino acids, cysteine and phenylalanine included. CDR3 DNA is the only sequence kept; it has 45 bases, read in frame from the first base. The research as a whole found: TRG clustering correctly classified 51 of 54 biopsies (roughly 94%), with a reported leave-one-out accuracy of about 87%. Repeated CDR3 amino acid sequences could not be distinguished from PCR duplicates in the analysis. Coeliac and control groups differed significantly in age, although an age-split analysis did not yield significant classification. FFPE-derived DNA was found to be relatively degraded, and loss of a proportion of TCR sequences in each sample was likely caused by this degradation. In training, clustering based on TRD kmers put all 22 biopsies in the right class, and the reported leave-one-out accuracy was 91%.

The method behind the library was multiplex PCR. Sequencer: Ion Torrent PGM. TRG repertoires were amplified from 200 to 250 ng of biopsy DNA using the LymphoTrack kit, whose primers carry Illumina adapters. TRG amplicons were purified using AMPure XP beads, were quantified on a 2100 Bioanalyzer, and were pooled equimolarly. TRG libraries were sequenced on an Ion PGM instrument. The study's own analysis went as follows. Reads in which more than 10% of nucleotides fell below the per-patient third-quartile quality score were removed with FastX. IMGT/HighV-QUEST was used to align the reads, assigning V, D and J genes, identifying CDR3 regions and assessing functionality. After the sequences were translated into amino acids, every sequence predicted to be non-functional was thrown out. CDR3s were split into kmers, with and without positional annotation; kmer frequencies underwent PCA, and samples were clustered using all 1023 combinations of PCs 1-10. Classification was validated by leave-one-out cross-validation, re-optimising parameters on the remaining samples each time. Using the vegan R package, Shannon diversity was calculated from repeated random subsamples whose size matched the lowest read count. For TCRdb, the public reads were processed anew by CATT, and duplicate DNA sequences were folded into one row. The V and J calls shown here were made by TCRdb, not taken from the authors' results. A total of some 1,000 gamma-chain clones appear in this sample, around 40% of them only once. Around 27% of the sample lies in the top ten.

Points on this clone: The clone's antigen remains unknown. With a far larger clone one base away, a read error is the likely cause. The identical CDR3 is also encoded by other nucleotide sequences in the sample.

Genomic DNA was extracted with the QIAamp DNA FFPE tissue kit from ten 5-um FFPE scrolls per case. To test whether coeliac disease could be classified from the TCR repertoire, the study used duodenal biopsies that were formalin-fixed paraffin-embedded, fully anonymised, and surplus to diagnostic needs. No clinical or histological suspicion of coeliac disease was present in controls, and upper endoscopy was performed in controls for reflux, dyspepsia or gastritis. The V and J segments used are TRGV11 and TRGJP1. TRGV11 is an open reading frame whose function is uncertain. Sequencing used a duodenal biopsy. This receptor was identified in a human donor who served as a control with a normal duodenal biopsy, not a healthy volunteer. The base sequence is TGTGCCTGCTGGATCAGGCACCCCACTGGTTGGTTCAAGATATTT. This yields the protein CACWIRHPTGWFKIF.